The source of this TCR beta chain is a study of shared clonotypes between healthy human individuals. Study conclusions and caveats: The authors expected sequencing depth to affect clonotype sharing among donors.

The CDR3 loop spans 17 amino acids. From germline, CDR1 is LNHDA and CDR2 SQIVND (reference sequence). Trimming cost V 7 bases and J 0 bases; bases outside gene matches: 14. TCRdb's table, derived via immunoSEQ multiplex PCR, lists solely in-frame clones and lacks some. The sample has 1 million to 1.2 million clones; approximately 77% are singletons. Points on this clone: Antigen: not known.

Sample: memory CD4+ T cells from PBMCs. Subset in this sample: CD45RA-negative fraction. J is TRBJ1-1 and V is TRBV19; 7 nucleotides agree with TRBD1. The TCR sequence derives from a man aged 18 to 29 in good health. Some clones in this sample may be carry-over from other donors' samples. The CDR3 DNA reads as TGTGCCAGTATTAAGGCAGGGGGTGCTTCCATGAACACTGAAGCTTTCTTT. This translates into CASIKAGGASMNTEAFF.